Below, one T cell receptor (beta chain) is given with its context. Antigen: not known. This specimen comes from a study of T cell repertoires in cytomegalovirus infection. Study context: Indications came from public TCR beta signatures; they pointed to CMV infection and to a matching HLA type. Study results and caveats: Pooled public TCR beta family frequency picked out CMV carriers with the relevant HLA. Across the ex vivo response, the dominant clonotypes were HLA-C-restricted CMV-specific TCR beta clonotypes.

TCRdb used MiXCR to reprocess the reads, holding one entry per CDR3 protein. Of 170,000 or so distinct CDR3 sequences in the sample, 15% to 20% were seen once. The CDR3 length is 14 residues. V shed 6 bases and J shed 7 bases, with 18 bases lying between them. CDR1 and CDR2 (germline): MDHEN, SYDVKM. The receptor was derived from a human donor in good health (CMV status not recorded). Some clones in this sample may be carry-over from other donors' samples. The gene calls are TRBV28 and TRBJ2-5; maybe TRBD2 (6 bases). The source material was CD8+ T cells from PBMCs. DNA of the CDR3: TGTGCCAGCAGCCGGAGACTAGGAGGTGGGACCCAGTACTTC. It specifies CASSRRLGGGTQYF.